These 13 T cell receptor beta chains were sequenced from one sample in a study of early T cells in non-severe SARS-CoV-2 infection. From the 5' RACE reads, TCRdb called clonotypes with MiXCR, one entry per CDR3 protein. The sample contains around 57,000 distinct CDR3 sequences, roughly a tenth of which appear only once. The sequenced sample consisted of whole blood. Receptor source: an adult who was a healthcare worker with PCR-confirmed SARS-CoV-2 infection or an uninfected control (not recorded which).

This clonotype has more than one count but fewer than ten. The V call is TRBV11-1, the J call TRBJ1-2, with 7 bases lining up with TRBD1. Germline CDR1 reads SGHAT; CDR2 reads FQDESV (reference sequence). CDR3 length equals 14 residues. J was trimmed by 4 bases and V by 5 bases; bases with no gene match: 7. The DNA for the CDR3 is TGTGCCAGCAGCCTCGGGACAGAGGGCTATGGCTACACCTTC. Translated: CASSLGTEGYGYTF.

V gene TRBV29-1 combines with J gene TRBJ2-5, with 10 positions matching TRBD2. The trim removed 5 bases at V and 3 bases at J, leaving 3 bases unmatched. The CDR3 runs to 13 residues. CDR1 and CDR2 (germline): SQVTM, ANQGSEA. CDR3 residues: CSVPGLAEETQYF. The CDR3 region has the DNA TGCAGCGTTCCCGGACTAGCGGAAGAGACCCAGTACTTC.

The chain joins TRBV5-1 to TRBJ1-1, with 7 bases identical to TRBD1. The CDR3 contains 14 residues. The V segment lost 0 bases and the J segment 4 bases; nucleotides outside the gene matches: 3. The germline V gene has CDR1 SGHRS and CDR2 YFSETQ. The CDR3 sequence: CASSLEGAATEAFF. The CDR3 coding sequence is TGCGCCAGCAGCTTGGAGGGGGCAGCCACTGAAGCTTTCTTT.

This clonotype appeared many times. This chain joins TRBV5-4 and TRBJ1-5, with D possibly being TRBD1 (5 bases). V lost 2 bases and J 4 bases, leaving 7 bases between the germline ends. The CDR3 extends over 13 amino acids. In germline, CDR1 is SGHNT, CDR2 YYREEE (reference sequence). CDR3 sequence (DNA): TGTGCCAGCAGCTTCGACAGAAATCAGCCCCAGCATTTT. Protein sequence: CASSFDRNQPQHF.

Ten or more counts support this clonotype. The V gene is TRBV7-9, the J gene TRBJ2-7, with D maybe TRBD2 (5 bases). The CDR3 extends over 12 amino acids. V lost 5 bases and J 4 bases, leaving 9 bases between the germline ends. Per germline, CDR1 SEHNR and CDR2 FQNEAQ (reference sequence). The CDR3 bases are TGTGCCAGCAGCCCTGGGAGTTACGAGCAGTACTTC. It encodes CASSPGSYEQYF.

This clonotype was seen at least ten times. DNA of the CDR3: TGCGCCAGCAGCTTGGATGGGGCGCGGATGTGGGAGCTGTTTTTT. This gives the protein CASSLDGARMWELFF. The chain employs TRBV5-1 and TRBJ2-2; D may be TRBD1 (5 bases). V dropped 0 bases and J dropped 9 bases, with 15 bases sitting between them. Germline V gene data show CDR1 as SGHRS and CDR2 as YFSETQ. The CDR3 length is 15 residues.

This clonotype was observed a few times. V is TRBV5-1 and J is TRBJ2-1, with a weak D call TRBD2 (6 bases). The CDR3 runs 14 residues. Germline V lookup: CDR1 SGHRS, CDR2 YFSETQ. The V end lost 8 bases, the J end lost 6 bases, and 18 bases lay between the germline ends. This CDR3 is CASTYQVAANEQFF. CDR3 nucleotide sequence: TGCGCCAGTACGTACCAGGTAGCGGCCAATGAGCAGTTCTTC.

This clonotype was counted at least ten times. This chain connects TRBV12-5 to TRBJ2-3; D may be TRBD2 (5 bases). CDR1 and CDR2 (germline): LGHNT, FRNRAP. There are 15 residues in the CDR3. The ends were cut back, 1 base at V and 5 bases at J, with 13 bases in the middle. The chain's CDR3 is CASGLATVRGDTQYF. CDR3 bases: TGTGCTAGTGGTTTGGCAACCGTTCGGGGAGATACGCAGTATTTT.

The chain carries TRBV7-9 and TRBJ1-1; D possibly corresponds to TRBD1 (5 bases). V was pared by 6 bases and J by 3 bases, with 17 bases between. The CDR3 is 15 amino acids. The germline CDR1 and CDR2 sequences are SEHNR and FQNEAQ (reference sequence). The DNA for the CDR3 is TGTGCCAGCAGGTCACGGACGGGGCGGGACACTGAAGCTTTCTTT. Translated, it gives CASRSRTGRDTEAFF.

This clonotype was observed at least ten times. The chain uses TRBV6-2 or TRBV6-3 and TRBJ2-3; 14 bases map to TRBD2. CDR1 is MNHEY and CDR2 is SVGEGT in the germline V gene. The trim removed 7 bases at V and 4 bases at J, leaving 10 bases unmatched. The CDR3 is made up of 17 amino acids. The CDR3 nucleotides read TGTGCCAGCAAGCCCCACGGACTAGCGGGGGGAGCAGATACGCAGTATTTT. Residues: CASKPHGLAGGADTQYF.

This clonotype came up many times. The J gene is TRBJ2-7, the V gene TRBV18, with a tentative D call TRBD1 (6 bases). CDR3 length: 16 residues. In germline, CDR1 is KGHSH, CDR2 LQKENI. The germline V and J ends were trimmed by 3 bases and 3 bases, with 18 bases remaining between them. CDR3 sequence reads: CASSPTETGSYYEQYF. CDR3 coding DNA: TGTGCCAGCTCACCCACTGAGACAGGTTCCTACTACGAGCAGTACTTC.

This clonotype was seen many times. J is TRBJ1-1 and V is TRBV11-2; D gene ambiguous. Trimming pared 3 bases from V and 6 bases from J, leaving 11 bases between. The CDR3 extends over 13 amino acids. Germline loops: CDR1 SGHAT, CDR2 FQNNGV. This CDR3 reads CASSFSAAAEAFF. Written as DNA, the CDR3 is TGTGCCAGCAGCTTTTCAGCGGCGGCTGAAGCTTTCTTT.

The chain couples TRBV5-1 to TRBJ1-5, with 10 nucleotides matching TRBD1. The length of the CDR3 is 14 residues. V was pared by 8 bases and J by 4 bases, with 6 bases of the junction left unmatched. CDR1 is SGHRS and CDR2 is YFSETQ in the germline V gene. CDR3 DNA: TGCGCCAGAACAGGGACAGGGGTAAATCAGCCCCAGCATTTT. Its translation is CARTGTGVNQPQHF.